This T cell receptor (beta chain) originates from a study of persistence of HIV-infected CD4 T cells. The libraries were made with immunoSEQ version 4 in survey mode. Data came from immunoSEQ multiplex PCR; TCRdb stores just in-frame clones and leaves some out. The sample carries roughly 20,000 clones, around three quarters recorded once. Lysates of CMV-infected fibroblasts at approximately 10 ug/mL stimulated these cells. Responding CD4+ T cells were sorted by upregulation of both CD40 ligand and CD69. Donors had CD4+ T cell counts above 400 cells/uL and were CMV-seropositive. Notes on this clone: What it binds is unknown.

Germline-derived CDR1 and CDR2 are MGHRA and YSYEKL. This CDR3 has 15 amino acids. V lost 3 bases, J lost 3 bases, and 4 bases stayed unmatched. The rearrangement uses TRBV4-1 and TRBJ1-5, with TRBD1 identical over 8 bases. The clonotype comes from an adult man with HIV who was CMV-seropositive. The sequencing here drew on CD4+ T cells sorted from PBMCs after roughly 19-hour stimulation, taken from a patient who received antiretroviral therapy. The CDR3 region has the DNA TGCGCCAGCAGCCAGACGGACAGGGACAATCAGCCCCAGCATTTT. Amino acids: CASSQTDRDNQPQHF.